Sequencing of this T cell receptor (beta chain) was carried out in a study of CD8 T cells in Susac syndrome (dated by TCRdb to about 2019). Study-wide context: Among the sequenced Susac syndrome patients, about six had clinically active disease and eight or nine were in clinical remission. Clonality of the CD8+ T cell repertoire was compared between roughly 13 healthy donors, approximately 14 Susac syndrome patients and some 15 multiple sclerosis patients. At the time of blood withdrawal, Susac syndrome patients were either therapy-naive, taking corticosteroids (with some also receiving IVIg), or on IVIg alone. Repertoire sequencing was used to test whether CD8+ T cell activation and differentiation in Susac syndrome was antigen driven. What the work shows at the level of the full study, not this receptor alone: Around 16 and five Susac-specific public clones were found in the total CD8+ and CD8+ TEMRA repertoires, respectively. The TCR sequencing and HLA analysis was acknowledged to have included a relatively small number of individuals. Clonal expansion was seen in Susac syndrome CD8+ repertoires, peaking in CD8+ TEMRA cells and being greater in clinically active patients than in remitting ones.

Remarks on this clonotype: The antigen this receptor binds is unknown. No per-base quality is available; no much larger clone lies one base away.

Between the V and J ends, shortened by 1 base and 5 bases respectively, the junction contains 6 bases. From the cysteine up to the phenylalanine, the CDR3 has a length of 12 residues. Kept here is only the CDR3 DNA, which spans 36 bases and is read in frame from base 1. The germline V gene specifies MDHEN as CDR1 and SYDVKM as CDR2. RNA was extracted using the RNeasy kit, and roughly 0.5 to 1 microgram was reverse transcribed with random hexamers. The immunoSEQ multiplex PCR assay, covering 54 Vbeta and 13 Jbeta segments, was used to amplify TCR beta CDR3 regions. Bias from PCR amplification was corrected by using a synthetic template baseline for primer optimization and for computational correction. As for the authors' bioinformatics: Reads were annotated to V, D and J genes per IMGT and analyzed with immunoSEQ Analyzer, keeping only productive sequences. Clonality was calculated as one minus the Shannon entropy normalized by log2 of the number of productive unique sequences. For each patient and control, public and private clones were evaluated among the 100 most prevalent clones. Susac-specific clones were defined as absent from healthy and MS cohorts, over a thousand published viral clones and other ImmuneACCESS disease sequences. The public sequencing data were trimmed at Q25 with fastp and processed into clonotypes with MiXCR by TCRdb, which kept only in-frame beta chains. Every distinct CDR3 protein forms one entry, paired with its most common genes and DNA. TCRdb, rather than the study authors, made the V and J calls. The sample contains around 79,000 distinct CDR3 sequences, roughly 94% of them found a single time. The top ten clonotypes cover about 0.5% of the sample.

Peripheral blood CD8+ and CD4+ T cells from healthy donors, Susac syndrome patients and multiple sclerosis patients were profiled by high-throughput TCR beta sequencing. The Susac syndrome patients fulfilled recently defined diagnostic criteria for definite or probable disease. Bulk CD8+ and CD4+ T cells were purified magnetically by negative isolation, whereas CD8+ TEMRA cells were enriched by FACS. Blood was drawn into EDTA tubes, processed within 24 hours, and PBMCs were isolated by density gradient centrifugation. PBMCs destined for TCR sequencing were cryopreserved in liquid nitrogen and later thawed in a 37 °C water bath. The sorted or isolated CD4+, CD8+ and CD8+ TEMRA cells had a purity of 90% or higher.

This TCR was sampled from a human donor with Susac syndrome. Recombination linked TRBV28 to TRBJ2-7; the D segment cannot be called with confidence. Sequencing was carried out using CD8+ T cells from PBMCs. The nucleotides read TGTGCCAGCAGTTTATTATCCCACGAGCAGTACTTC. Its protein is CASSLLSHEQYF.